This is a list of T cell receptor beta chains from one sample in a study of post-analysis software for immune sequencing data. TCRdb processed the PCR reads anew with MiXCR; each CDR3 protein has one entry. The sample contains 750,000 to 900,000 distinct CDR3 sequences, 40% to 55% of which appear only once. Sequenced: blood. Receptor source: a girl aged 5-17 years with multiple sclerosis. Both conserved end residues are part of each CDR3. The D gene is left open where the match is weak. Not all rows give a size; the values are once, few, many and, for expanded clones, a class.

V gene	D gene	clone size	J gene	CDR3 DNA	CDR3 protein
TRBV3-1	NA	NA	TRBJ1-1	TGTGCCAGCAGCCTAGGAGGCAGGAAGAACACTGAAGCTTTCTTT	CASSLGGRKNTEAFF
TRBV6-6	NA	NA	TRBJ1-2	TGTGCCAGCAGTTATTCCACTGAGGCCCGTGGCTACACCTTC	CASSYSTEARGYTF
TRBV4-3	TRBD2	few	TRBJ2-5	TGCGCCAGCAGCGGACTAGCGGGAGGGGGAGAGACCCAGTACTTC	CASSGLAGGGETQYF
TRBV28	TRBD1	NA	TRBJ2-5	TGTGCCAGCAGCCAGGGACAGGGGGCTCGGAATGCCCAGTACTTC	CASSQGQGARNAQYF
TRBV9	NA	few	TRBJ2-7	TGTGCCAGCAGCCCTGCGGCGTATGACGAGCAGTACTTC	CASSPAAYDEQYF
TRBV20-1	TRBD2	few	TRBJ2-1	TGCAGTGCTAGAGCCCCCGGGACTAGCGGCTACAATGAGCAGTTCTTC	CSARAPGTSGYNEQFF
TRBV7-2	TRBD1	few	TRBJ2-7	TGTGCCAGCAGACCACAGGGGGCGGGCTACGAGCAGTACTTC	CASRPQGAGYEQYF
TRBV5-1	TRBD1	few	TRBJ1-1	TGCGCCAGCAGTGGGACAGACGAAGCTTTCTTT	CASSGTDEAFF
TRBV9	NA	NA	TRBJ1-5	TGTGCCAGCAGCGTAGGGGATGTTGGCAATCAGCCCCAGCATTTT	CASSVGDVGNQPQHF
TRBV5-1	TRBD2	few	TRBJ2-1	TGCGCCAGCAGCTTACTAGCGGGAGCCTTAAATGAGCAGTTCTTC	CASSLLAGALNEQFF
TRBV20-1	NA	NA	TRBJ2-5	TGCAGTGCTAGGAGGAGGAGGGGGGGGCTCCAAGAGACCCAGTACTTC	CSARRRRGGLQETQYF
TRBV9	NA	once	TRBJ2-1	TGTGCCAGCAGCGTGAGCGACAATGAGCAGTTCTTC	CASSVSDNEQFF
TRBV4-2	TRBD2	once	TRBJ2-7	TGTGCCAGCAGCCAAGGCGCACTAGCGGGAGACGAGCAGTACTTC	CASSQGALAGDEQYF
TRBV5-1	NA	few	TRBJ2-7	TGCGCCAGCAGCTTGGGGCAGGCGGCTCGCGAGCAGTACTTC	CASSLGQAAREQYF
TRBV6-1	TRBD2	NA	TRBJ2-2	TGTGCCAGCAGTGCCCGACTAGCGGGAGGCCCGAACACCGGGGAGCTGTTTTTT	CASSARLAGGPNTGELFF
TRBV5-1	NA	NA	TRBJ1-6	TGCGCCAGCAGCTTGGATGGGTCAGCTAAAAATTCACCCCTCCACTTT	CASSLDGSAKNSPLHF
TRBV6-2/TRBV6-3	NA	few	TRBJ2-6	TGTGCCAGCAGTTACTCGAAGTCAGGGGGGACAAAAAGCTCTGGGGCCAACGTCCTGACTTTC	CASSYSKSGGTKSSGANVLTF
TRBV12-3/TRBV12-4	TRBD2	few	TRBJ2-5	TGTGCCAGCAGTTTCGAAGCGGGAGCGTACCAAGAGACCCAGTACTTC	CASSFEAGAYQETQYF
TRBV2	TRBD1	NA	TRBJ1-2	TGTGCCAGCAGCGAGGACAGGGGGGGCAACTATGGCTACACCTTC	CASSEDRGGNYGYTF
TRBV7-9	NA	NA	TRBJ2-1	TGTGCCAGCAGCTCCCATAGGGTAGGATCCTACAATGAGCAGTTCTTC	CASSSHRVGSYNEQFF
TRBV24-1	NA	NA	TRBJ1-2	TGTGCCACCAGGGAGGCAGGGAGTAACTATGGCTACACCTTC	CATREAGSNYGYTF
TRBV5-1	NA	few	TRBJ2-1	TGCGCCAGCAGCTTGGTCGCTACGAGCATAACCTACAATGAGCAGTTCTTC	CASSLVATSITYNEQFF
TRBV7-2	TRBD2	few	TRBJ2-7	TGTGCCAGCAGGGGGAGGGACTACGAGCAGTACTTC	CASRGRDYEQYF
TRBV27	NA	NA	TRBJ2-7	TGTGCCAGCAGAACGGGACGGACCTCCTACGAGCAGTACTTC	CASRTGRTSYEQYF
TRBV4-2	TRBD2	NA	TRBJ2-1	TGTGCCAGCAGCCCCCCGGGACTAGCGGGAGGGCCTGGGGCCTACAATGAGCAGTTCTTC	CASSPPGLAGGPGAYNEQFF
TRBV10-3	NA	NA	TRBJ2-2	TGTGCCATCAGTGAAGGGCAAACCGGGGAGCTGTTTTTT	CAISEGQTGELFF
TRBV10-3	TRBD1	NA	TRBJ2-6	TGTGCCATCGGGACAGAGACCATCTCTGGGGCCAACGTCCTGACTTTC	CAIGTETISGANVLTF